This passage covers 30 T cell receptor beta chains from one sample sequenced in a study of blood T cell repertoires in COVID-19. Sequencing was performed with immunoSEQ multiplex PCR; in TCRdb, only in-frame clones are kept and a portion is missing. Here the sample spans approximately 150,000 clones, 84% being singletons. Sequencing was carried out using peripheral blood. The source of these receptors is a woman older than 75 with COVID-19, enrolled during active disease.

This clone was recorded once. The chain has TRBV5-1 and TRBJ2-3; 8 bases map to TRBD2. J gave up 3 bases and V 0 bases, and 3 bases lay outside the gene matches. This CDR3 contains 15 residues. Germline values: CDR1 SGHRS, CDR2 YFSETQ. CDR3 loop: CASSLGSGSTDTQYF. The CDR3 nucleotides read TGCGCCAGCAGCTTGGGGAGCGGGAGTACAGATACGCAGTATTTT.

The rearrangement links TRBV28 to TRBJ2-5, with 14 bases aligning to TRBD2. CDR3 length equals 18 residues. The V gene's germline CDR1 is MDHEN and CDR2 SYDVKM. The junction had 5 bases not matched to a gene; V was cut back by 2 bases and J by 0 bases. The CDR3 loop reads CASSLLGTSGRNQETQYF. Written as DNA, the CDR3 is TGTGCCAGCAGTTTACTGGGGACTAGCGGGAGAAACCAAGAGACCCAGTACTTC. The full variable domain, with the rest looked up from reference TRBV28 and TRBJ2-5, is DVKVTQSSRYLVKRTGEKVFLECVQDMDHENMFWYRQDPGLGLRLIYFSYDVKMKEKGDIPEGYSVSREKKERFSLILESASTNQTSMYLCASSLLGTSGRNQETQYFGPGTRLLVL.

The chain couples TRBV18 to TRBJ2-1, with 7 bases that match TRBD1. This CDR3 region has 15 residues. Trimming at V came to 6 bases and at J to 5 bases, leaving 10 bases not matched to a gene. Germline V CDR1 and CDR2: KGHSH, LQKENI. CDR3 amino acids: CASSLRGRNNNEQFF. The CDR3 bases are TGTGCCAGCTCCTTAAGGGGGCGGAACAACAATGAGCAGTTCTTC. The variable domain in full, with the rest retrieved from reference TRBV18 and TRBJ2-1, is NAGVMQNPRHLVRRRGQEARLRCSPMKGHSHVYWYRQLPEEGLKFMVYLQKENIIDESGMPKERFSAEFPKEGPSILRIQQVVRGDSAAYFCASSLRGRNNNEQFFGPGTRLTVL.

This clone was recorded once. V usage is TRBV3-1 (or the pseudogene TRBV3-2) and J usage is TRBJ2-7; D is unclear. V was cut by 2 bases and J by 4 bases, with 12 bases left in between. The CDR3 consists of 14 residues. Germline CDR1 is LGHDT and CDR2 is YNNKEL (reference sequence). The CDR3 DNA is TGTGCCAGCAGCCAACGCGGCTGGCAATACGAGCAGTACTTC. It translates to CASSQRGWQYEQYF.

In nucleotides, the CDR3 is TGTGCCAGCAGTTACTCGATGCGAGGCAATGAGCAGTTCTTC. Its protein is CASSYSMRGNEQFF. The rearrangement links TRBV6-5 to TRBJ2-1, with no clear D. The ends were cut back, 0 bases at V and 6 bases at J, with 9 bases in the middle. Germline V gene data show CDR1 as MNHEY and CDR2 as SVGAGI. This CDR3 contains 14 residues.

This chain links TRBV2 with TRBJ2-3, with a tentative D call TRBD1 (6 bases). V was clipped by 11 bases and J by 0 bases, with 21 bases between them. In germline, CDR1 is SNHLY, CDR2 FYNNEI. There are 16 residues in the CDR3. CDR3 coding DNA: TGTGCCGCCACCGAGGACAGTGCCACTAGCACAGATACGCAGTATTTT. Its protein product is CAATEDSATSTDTQYF.

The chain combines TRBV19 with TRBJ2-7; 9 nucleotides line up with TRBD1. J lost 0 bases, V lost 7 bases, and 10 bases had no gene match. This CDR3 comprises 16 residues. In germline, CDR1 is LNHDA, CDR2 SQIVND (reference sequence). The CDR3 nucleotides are TGTGCCAGTACCGCCGGACAGGGGACGGGCTCCTACGAGCAGTACTTC. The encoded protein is CASTAGQGTGSYEQYF.

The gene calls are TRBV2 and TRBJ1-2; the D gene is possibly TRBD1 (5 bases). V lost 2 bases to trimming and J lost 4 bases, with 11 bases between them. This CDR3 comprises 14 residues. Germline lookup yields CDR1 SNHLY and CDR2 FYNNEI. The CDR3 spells CASSEQGRGYGYTF. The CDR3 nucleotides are TGTGCCAGCAGTGAACAGGGAAGGGGCTATGGCTACACCTTC.

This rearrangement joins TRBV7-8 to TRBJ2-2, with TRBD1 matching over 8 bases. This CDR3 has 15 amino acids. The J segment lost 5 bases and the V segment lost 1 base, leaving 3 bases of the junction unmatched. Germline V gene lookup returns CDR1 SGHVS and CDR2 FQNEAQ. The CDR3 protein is CASSLGTGRTGELFF. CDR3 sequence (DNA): TGTGCCAGCAGCTTAGGGACAGGGAGGACCGGGGAGCTGTTTTTT.

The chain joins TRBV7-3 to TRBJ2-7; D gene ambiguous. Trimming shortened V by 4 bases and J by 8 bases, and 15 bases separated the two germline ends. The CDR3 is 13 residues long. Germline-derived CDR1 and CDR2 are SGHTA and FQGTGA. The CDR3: CASSSSRVGKQYF. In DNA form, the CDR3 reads TGTGCCAGCAGCTCATCCCGGGTAGGCAAGCAGTACTTC. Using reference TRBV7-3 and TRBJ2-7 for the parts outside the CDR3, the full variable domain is GAGVSQTPSNKVTEKGKYVELRCDPISGHTALYWYRQSLGQGPEFLIYFQGTGAADDSGLPNDRFFAVRPEGSVSTLKIQRTERGDSAVYLCASSSSRVGKQYFGPGTRLTVT.

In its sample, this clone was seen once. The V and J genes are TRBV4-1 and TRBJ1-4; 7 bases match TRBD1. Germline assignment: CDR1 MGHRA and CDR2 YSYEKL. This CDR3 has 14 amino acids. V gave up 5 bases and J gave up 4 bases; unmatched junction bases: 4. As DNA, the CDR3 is TGCGCCAGCAGCTTCAGGGGGTTTAATGAAAAACTGTTTTTT. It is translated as CASSFRGFNEKLFF.

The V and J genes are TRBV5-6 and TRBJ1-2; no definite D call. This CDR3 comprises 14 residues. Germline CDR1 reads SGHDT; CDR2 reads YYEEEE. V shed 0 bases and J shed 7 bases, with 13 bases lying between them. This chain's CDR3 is CASSLVPAEGGYTF. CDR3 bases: TGTGCCAGCAGCTTGGTTCCCGCAGAGGGTGGCTACACCTTC.

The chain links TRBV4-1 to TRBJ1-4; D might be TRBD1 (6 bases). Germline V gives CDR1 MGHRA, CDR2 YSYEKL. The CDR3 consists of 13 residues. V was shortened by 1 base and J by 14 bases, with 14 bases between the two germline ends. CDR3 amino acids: CASSQADSLGLFF. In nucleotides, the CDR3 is TGCGCCAGCAGCCAAGCGGACAGCCTTGGGCTGTTTTTT.

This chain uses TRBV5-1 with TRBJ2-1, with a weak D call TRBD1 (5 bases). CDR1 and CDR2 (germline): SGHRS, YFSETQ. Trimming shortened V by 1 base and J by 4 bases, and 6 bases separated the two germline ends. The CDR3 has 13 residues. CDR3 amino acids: CASSLTGYNEQFF. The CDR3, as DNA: TGCGCCAGCAGCTTGACAGGTTACAATGAGCAGTTCTTC.

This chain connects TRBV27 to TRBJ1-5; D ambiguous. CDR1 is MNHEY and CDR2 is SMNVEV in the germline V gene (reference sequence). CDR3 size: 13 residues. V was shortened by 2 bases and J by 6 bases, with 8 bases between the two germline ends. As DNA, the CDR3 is TGTGCCAGCAGTTTAACCCGACTTCAGCCCCAGCATTTT. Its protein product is CASSLTRLQPQHF.

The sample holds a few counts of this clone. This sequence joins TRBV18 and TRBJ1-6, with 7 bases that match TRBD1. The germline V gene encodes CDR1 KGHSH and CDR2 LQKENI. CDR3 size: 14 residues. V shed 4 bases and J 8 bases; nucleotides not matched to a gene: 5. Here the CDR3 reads CASSRDRVHSPLHF. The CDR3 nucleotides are TGTGCCAGCTCACGAGACAGGGTGCATTCACCCCTCCACTTT.

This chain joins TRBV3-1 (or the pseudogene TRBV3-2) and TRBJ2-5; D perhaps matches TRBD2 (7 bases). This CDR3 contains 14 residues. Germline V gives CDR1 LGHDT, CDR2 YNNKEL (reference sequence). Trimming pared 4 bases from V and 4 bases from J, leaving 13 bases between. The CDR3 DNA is TGTGCCAGCAGCCGAATGGGGGGGCCAGAGACCCAGTACTTC. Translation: CASSRMGGPETQYF.

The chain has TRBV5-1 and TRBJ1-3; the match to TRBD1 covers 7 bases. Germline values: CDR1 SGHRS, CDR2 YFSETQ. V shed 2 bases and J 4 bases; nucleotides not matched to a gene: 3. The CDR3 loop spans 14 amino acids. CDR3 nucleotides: TGCGCCAGCAGCTTACAGGGGTTAGGAAACACCATATATTTT. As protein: CASSLQGLGNTIYF.

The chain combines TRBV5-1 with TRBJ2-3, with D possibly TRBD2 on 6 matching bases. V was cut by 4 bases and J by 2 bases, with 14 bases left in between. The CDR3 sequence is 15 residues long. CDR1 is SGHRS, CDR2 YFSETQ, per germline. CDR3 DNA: TGCGCCAGCAGCAATAGCGGAGCGGACACAGATACGCAGTATTTT. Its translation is CASSNSGADTDTQYF.

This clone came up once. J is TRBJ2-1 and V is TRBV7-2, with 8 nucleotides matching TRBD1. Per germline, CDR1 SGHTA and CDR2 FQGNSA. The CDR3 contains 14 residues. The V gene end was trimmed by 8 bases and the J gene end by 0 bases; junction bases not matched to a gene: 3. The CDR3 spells CASGTGGSYNEQFF. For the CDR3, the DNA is TGTGCCAGCGGCACAGGGGGCTCCTACAATGAGCAGTTCTTC.

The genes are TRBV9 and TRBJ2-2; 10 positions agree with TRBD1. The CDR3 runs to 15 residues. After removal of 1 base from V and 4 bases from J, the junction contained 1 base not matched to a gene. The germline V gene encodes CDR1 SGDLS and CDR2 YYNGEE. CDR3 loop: CASSVRQGATGELFF. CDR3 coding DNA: TGTGCCAGCAGCGTACGACAGGGGGCCACCGGGGAGCTGTTTTTT.

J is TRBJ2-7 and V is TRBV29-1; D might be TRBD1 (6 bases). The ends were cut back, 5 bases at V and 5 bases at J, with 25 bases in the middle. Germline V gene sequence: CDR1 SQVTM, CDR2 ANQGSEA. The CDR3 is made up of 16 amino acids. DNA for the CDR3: TGCAGCGTTTCACACTACAGGGCCCCCAGGATGAACGAGCAGTACTTC. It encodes CSVSHYRAPRMNEQYF.

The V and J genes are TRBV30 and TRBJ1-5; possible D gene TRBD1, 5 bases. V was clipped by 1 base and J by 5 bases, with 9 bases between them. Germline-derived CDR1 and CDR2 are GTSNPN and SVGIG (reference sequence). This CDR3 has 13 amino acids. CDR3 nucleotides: TGTGCCTGGAGTGAAGGGGTCCATCAGCCCCAGCATTTT. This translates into CAWSEGVHQPQHF. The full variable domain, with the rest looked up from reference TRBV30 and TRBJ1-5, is SQTIHQWPATLVQPVGSPLSLECTVEGTSNPNLYWYRQAAGRGLQLLFYSVGIGQISSEVPQNLSASRPQDRQFILSSKKLLLSDSGFYLCAWSEGVHQPQHFGDGTRLSIL.

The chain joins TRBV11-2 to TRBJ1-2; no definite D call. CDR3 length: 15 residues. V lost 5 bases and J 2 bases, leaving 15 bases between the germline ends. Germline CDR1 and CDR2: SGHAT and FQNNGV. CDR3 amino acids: CASSPVLSLNYGYTF. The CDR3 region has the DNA TGTGCCAGCAGCCCAGTTCTTAGCTTAAACTATGGCTACACCTTC.

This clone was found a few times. CDR3 DNA sequence: TGCGCCAGCAGCCGAGGACTAGCGGCGGAAGAGACCCAGTACTTC. This sequence encodes CASSRGLAAEETQYF. This chain connects TRBV5-1 to TRBJ2-5; 10 bases align to TRBD2. Looked up from germline, CDR1 is SGHRS and CDR2 is YFSETQ. V shed 4 bases, J shed 3 bases, and the junction held 6 bases outside the gene matches. The CDR3 is 15 amino acids. The full variable domain, rest sourced from reference TRBV5-1 and TRBJ2-5, is KAGVTQTPRYLIKTRGQQVTLSCSPISGHRSVSWYQQTPGQGLQFLFEYFSETQRNKGNFPGRFSGRQFSNSRSEMNVSTLELGDSALYLCASSRGLAAEETQYFGPGTRLLVL.

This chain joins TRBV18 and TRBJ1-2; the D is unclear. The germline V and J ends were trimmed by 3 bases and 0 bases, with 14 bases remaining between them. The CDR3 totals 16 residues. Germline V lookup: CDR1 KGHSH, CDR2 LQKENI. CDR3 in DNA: TGTGCCAGCTCACCGCCGTCAGGCCGAGCTAACTATGGCTACACCTTC. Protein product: CASSPPSGRANYGYTF.

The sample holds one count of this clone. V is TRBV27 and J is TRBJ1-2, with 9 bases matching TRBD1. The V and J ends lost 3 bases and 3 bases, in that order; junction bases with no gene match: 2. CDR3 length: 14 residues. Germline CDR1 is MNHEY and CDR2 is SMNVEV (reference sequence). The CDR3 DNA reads TGTGCCAGCAGTTTCGGGACAGGGCACTATGGCTACACCTTC. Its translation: CASSFGTGHYGYTF.

The CDR3, as DNA: TGCGCCAGCAGCCAGCTCCGGGACTCTTTCGCCGGGGAGCTGTTTTTT. Translation: CASSQLRDSFAGELFF. The chain has TRBV4-3 and TRBJ2-2; D is possibly TRBD2 (6 bases). The length of the CDR3 is 16 residues. V was shortened by 3 bases and J by 6 bases, with 17 bases between the two germline ends. The germline V gene has CDR1 LGHNA and CDR2 YSLEER.

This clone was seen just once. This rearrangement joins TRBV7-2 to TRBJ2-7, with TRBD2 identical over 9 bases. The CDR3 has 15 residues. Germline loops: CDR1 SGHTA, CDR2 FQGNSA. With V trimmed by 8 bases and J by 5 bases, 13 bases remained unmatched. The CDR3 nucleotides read TGTGCCAGCTCTAGTGGTGCGGGGGGGCTCCACGAGCAGTACTTC. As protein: CASSSGAGGLHEQYF. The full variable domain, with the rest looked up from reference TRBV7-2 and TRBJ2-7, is GAGVSQSPSNKVTEKGKDVELRCDPISGHTALYWYRQSLGQGLEFLIYFQGNSAPDKSGLPSDRFSAERTGGSVSTLTIQRTQQEDSAVYLCASSSGAGGLHEQYFGPGTRLTVT.

CDR3 nucleotide sequence: TGTGCCAGCAGCACCCCCCTAGCGGGAGTGGGGGGAAACATTCAGTACTTC. Translated: CASSTPLAGVGGNIQYF. J is TRBJ2-4 and V is TRBV9; 10 positions match TRBD2. V shed 4 bases and J 6 bases; nucleotides not matched to a gene: 13. This CDR3 has 17 residues. Germline values: CDR1 SGDLS, CDR2 YYNGEE.